This TCR beta chain was captured by sequencing in a study of a mutant IDH1 vaccine in newly diagnosed glioma. On the study more broadly: Earlier therapy was either radiotherapy, temozolomide, or both, and most got both.

TCRdb keeps only in-frame clones here, not all; method: immunoSEQ multiplex PCR. The table shows roughly 69,000 clones, with approximately 86% occurring only once. The CDR3 runs to 16 residues. Unmatched junction bases numbered 5, after V lost 0 bases and J lost 2 bases. Looked up from germline, CDR1 is MNHNS and CDR2 is SASEGT. Study results and limitations: Pseudoprogression seemed unlinked to shifts in top peripheral T cell clonotypes. It was around 93% of patients that developed vaccine-induced immune responses.

The time point is: week 35, safety follow-up. In the vaccine, a single dose held 300 ug of the mutant IDH1 20-mer peptide, along with topical imiquimod. Of note for this clone: The target antigen is unknown.

This chain links TRBV6-1 with TRBJ2-7; TRBD2 matches 9 bases. The material sequenced was PBMCs, taken from a glioma patient whose treatment included an IDH1 peptide vaccine. This receptor was taken from a man aged 25 to 40 with glioma. CDR3 DNA: TGTGCCAGCAGTGAAGCTGGGACTAGCTTCACCTACGAGCAGTACTTC. Translating gives CASSEAGTSFTYEQYF.